What follows are 16 T cell receptor beta chains derived from one specimen sequenced in a study of T cell responses to AZD1222 COVID-19 vaccine. TCRdb keeps only in-frame clones here, not all; method: immunoSEQ multiplex PCR. Here the sample spans about 200,000 clones, roughly 92% being singletons. The specimen was peripheral blood, collected 28 days after the second AZD1222 dose. The receptors derive from an adult who received the AZD1222 COVID-19 vaccine.

The V gene is TRBV30, the J gene TRBJ1-6, with 8 nucleotides matching TRBD1. This CDR3 spans 16 amino acids. CDR1 GTSNPN and CDR2 SVGIG come from the germline V gene (reference sequence). V was clipped by 2 bases and J by 9 bases; unmatched bases: 12. CDR3 loop: CAWSPKTLGTGSPLHF. The CDR3 region has the DNA TGTGCCTGGAGTCCAAAGACACTTGGGACAGGTTCACCCCTCCACTTT.

The chain links TRBV6-5 to TRBJ2-2; 13 bases map to TRBD2. CDR3 size: 14 residues. The germline V gene encodes CDR1 MNHEY and CDR2 SVGAGI. With 7 bases clipped from V and 6 bases from J, the junction kept 2 bases outside the gene matches. The CDR3 protein is CASIGLAGAGELFF. DNA of the CDR3: TGTGCCAGCATTGGACTAGCGGGAGCCGGGGAGCTGTTTTTT.

The chain employs TRBV6-5 and TRBJ2-7, with 7 nucleotides matching TRBD1. V was clipped by 6 bases and J by 3 bases; unmatched bases: 5. The CDR3 is 13 amino acids. Germline lookup yields CDR1 MNHEY and CDR2 SVGAGI. CDR3 in amino acids: CASRKPGGYEQYF. The DNA of the CDR3 is TGTGCCAGCAGGAAACCAGGGGGCTACGAGCAGTACTTC.

The chain has TRBV7-9 and TRBJ1-2; D is undetermined. Trimming stripped 4 bases from V and 8 bases from J, with 8 bases between. The germline CDR1 and CDR2 sequences are SEHNR and FQNEAQ (reference sequence). CDR3 length: 11 residues. The CDR3 loop is CASSSDSGYTF. The CDR3, as DNA: TGTGCCAGCAGCTCAGACTCGGGCTACACCTTC.

This clone was counted a single time. The chain employs TRBV2 and TRBJ2-2, with a weak D call TRBD2 (5 bases). V lost 8 bases to trimming and J lost 3 bases, with 13 bases between them. This CDR3 spans 14 amino acids. Germline assignment: CDR1 SNHLY and CDR2 FYNNEI. Written as DNA, the CDR3 is TGTGCCAGCCAGGAGACTACCTACACCGGGGAGCTGTTTTTT. This sequence encodes CASQETTYTGELFF. The full variable domain, with the rest looked up from reference TRBV2 and TRBJ2-2, is EPEVTQTPSHQVTQMGQEVILRCVPISNHLYFYWYRQILGQKVEFLVSFYNNEISEKSEIFDDQFSVERPDGSNFTLKIRSTKLEDSAMYFCASQETTYTGELFFGEGSRLTVL.

Worth noting for this clone: Other DNA sequences in the same sample also yield this CDR3. The V and J genes are TRBV28 and TRBJ1-1, with D possibly matching TRBD1 (5 bases). The V gene's germline CDR1 is MDHEN and CDR2 SYDVKM. V shed 2 bases and J shed 0 bases, with 7 bases lying between them. The CDR3 spans 14 residues. The CDR3 DNA is TGTGCCAGCAGTTTAGGGGGACTGAACACTGAAGCTTTCTTT. This encodes CASSLGGLNTEAFF.

This rearrangement joins TRBV12-3 or TRBV12-4 to TRBJ2-7; maybe TRBD2 (6 bases). The CDR3 runs to 13 residues. V shed 6 bases and J shed 6 bases, with 15 bases lying between them. CDR3 DNA sequence: TGTGCCAGCAGACCGGGAGCAAATGTCGAGCAGTACTTC. This encodes CASRPGANVEQYF.

The genes are TRBV5-1 and TRBJ2-3, with TRBD2 matching over 11 bases. CDR1 and CDR2 (germline): SGHRS, YFSETQ. The V and J ends lost 3 bases and 4 bases, in that order; junction bases with no gene match: 7. The CDR3 consists of 16 residues. CDR3 nucleotides: TGCGCCAGCAGCTATCTTAGCGGGAGGGGGCCAGATACGCAGTATTTT. It encodes CASSYLSGRGPDTQYF.

In its sample, this clone was seen once. The chain has TRBV7-9 and TRBJ2-2; possibly TRBD2 for D (6 bases). The CDR3 is 16 residues long. The V gene lost 6 bases and the J gene lost 0 bases, with 14 bases spanning the gap. Germline V gene sequence: CDR1 SEHNR, CDR2 FQNEAQ (reference sequence). The CDR3 sequence is CASRGARGTNTGELFF. DNA for the CDR3: TGTGCCAGCAGAGGGGCTCGCGGGACGAACACCGGGGAGCTGTTTTTT.

The V and J genes are TRBV2 and TRBJ1-1, with TRBD1 matching 7 bases. Germline V gene lookup returns CDR1 SNHLY and CDR2 FYNNEI. The CDR3 extends over 14 amino acids. The trim removed 6 bases at V and 5 bases at J, leaving 9 bases unmatched. The CDR3 is CASRRTTGWTEAFF. The CDR3 DNA reads TGTGCCAGCAGACGTACGACAGGGTGGACTGAAGCTTTCTTT.

This chain links TRBV6-4 with TRBJ2-1; 12 nucleotides align to TRBD2. J lost 5 bases, V lost 5 bases, and 4 bases had no gene match. This CDR3 has 15 amino acids. Germline V lookup: CDR1 MRHNA, CDR2 SNTAGT. The CDR3, as DNA: TGTGCCAGCAGTCGACTAGCGGGAGCGGACAATGAGCAGTTCTTC. Amino acid sequence: CASSRLAGADNEQFF.

This clone was observed a single time. The rearrangement joins TRBV5-1 to TRBJ1-2; D is undetermined. This CDR3 spans 14 amino acids. The germline V gene encodes CDR1 SGHRS and CDR2 YFSETQ. With 2 bases removed from V and 2 bases from J, the gap between germline ends came to 10 bases. The CDR3 coding sequence is TGCGCCAGCAGCTTAACTTACCTCAACTATGGCTACACCTTC. This gives the protein CASSLTYLNYGYTF.

This clone was seen once. The rearrangement links TRBV19 to TRBJ1-2, with D possibly TRBD1 on 6 matching bases. Trimming removed 7 bases at V and 7 bases at J, with 22 bases between. CDR1 is LNHDA, CDR2 SQIVND, per germline (reference sequence). The CDR3 contains 15 residues. The CDR3 DNA follows: TGTGCCAGTATCTCGGATGATGGGGGGCTCGGTGGCTACACCTTC. Amino acids: CASISDDGGLGGYTF.

The V and J genes are TRBV9 and TRBJ2-7, with 8 bases that match TRBD2. The CDR3 contains 16 residues. V was clipped by 2 bases and J by 3 bases; unmatched bases: 10. CDR1 is SGDLS, CDR2 YYNGEE, per germline. Here the CDR3 DNA reads TGTGCCAGCAGCGTTGCTAGCGGGTATAGTATCTACGAGCAGTACTTC. It is translated as CASSVASGYSIYEQYF. The variable domain in full, completed from reference TRBV9 and TRBJ2-7, reads DSGVTQTPKHLITATGQRVTLRCSPRSGDLSVYWYQQSLDQGLQFLIQYYNGEERAKGNILERFSAQQFPDLHSELNLSSLELGDSALYFCASSVASGYSIYEQYFGPGTRLTVT.

The chain employs TRBV2 and TRBJ1-6; D is uncertain. Looked up from germline, CDR1 is SNHLY and CDR2 is FYNNEI. The CDR3 runs to 12 residues. The ends were cut back, 6 bases at V and 10 bases at J, with 10 bases in the middle. The CDR3 here is CASSQPPSPLHF. The CDR3 region has the DNA TGTGCCAGCAGCCAACCCCCGTCACCCCTCCACTTT.

The chain has TRBV19 and TRBJ1-2; weak D call: TRBD1 (5 bases). Trimming took 4 bases from V and 2 from J, leaving 11 bases between them. CDR1 is LNHDA and CDR2 is SQIVND in the germline V gene (reference sequence). The CDR3 is made up of 14 amino acids. CDR3 in amino acids: CASSSRGRNYGYTF. The DNA of the CDR3 is TGTGCCAGTAGTAGCCGGGGCAGAAACTATGGCTACACCTTC.